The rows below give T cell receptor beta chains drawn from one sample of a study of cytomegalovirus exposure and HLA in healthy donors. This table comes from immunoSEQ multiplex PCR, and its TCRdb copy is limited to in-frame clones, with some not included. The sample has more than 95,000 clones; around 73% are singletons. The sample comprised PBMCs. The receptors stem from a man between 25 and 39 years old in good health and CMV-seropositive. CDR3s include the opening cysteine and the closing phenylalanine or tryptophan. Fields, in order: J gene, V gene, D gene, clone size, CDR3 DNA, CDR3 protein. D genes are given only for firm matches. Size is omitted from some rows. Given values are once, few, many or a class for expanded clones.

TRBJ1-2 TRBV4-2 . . TGTGCCAGCAGCCAGGAGGGTGTGGGGATGGACTATGGCTACACCTTC CASSQEGVGMDYGYTF
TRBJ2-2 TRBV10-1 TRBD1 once TGCGCCAGCACTAGGGGACAGGGGGTACACACCGGGGAGCTGTTTTTT CASTRGQGVHTGELFF
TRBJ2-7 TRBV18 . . TGTGCCAGCTCACCGGGAGGGGGGTCCGAGCAGTACTTC CASSPGGGSEQYF
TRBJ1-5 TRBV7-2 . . TGTGCCAGCAGCTTAGCGGTAGGGGGAGATCAGCCCCAGCATTTT CASSLAVGGDQPQHF
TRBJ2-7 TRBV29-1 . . TGCAGCGTTGAAATTGGTCGGGGGGTGGCACCGGGACAGGACCTCTGCGAGCAGTACTTC CSVEIGRGVAPGQDLCEQYF
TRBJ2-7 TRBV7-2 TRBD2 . TGTGCCAGCAGCTCAGCGGGAGTATCCTACGAGCAGTACTTC CASSSAGVSYEQYF
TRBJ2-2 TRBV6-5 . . TGTGCCAGCAGCCACAACAGGGTTTCCGGGGAGCTGTTTTTT CASSHNRVSGELFF
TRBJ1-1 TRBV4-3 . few TGCGCCAGCAGCCAAGATCGAAACACCTTGAACACTGAAGCTTTCTTT CASSQDRNTLNTEAFF
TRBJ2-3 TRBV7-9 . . TGTGCCAGCAGCGCACCGAAGGCGACCCCCGGGGATACGCAGTATTTT CASSAPKATPGDTQYF
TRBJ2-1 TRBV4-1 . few TGCGCCAGCAGCCAAGATTTACGGGAGCAGTTCTTC CASSQDLREQFF
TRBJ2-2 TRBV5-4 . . TGTGCCAGCAGCCTGGCCCTAGGGGGCGGGGAGCTGTTTTTT CASSLALGGGELFF
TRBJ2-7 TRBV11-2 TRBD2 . TGTGCCAGCAGCTTAGCCGGCGGACTAGTGAGCGTGCAGTACTTC CASSLAGGLVSVQYF
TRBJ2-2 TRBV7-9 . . TGTGCCAGCAGCTTGAGTGAATCCGCGAACACCGGGGAGCTGTTTTTT CASSLSESANTGELFF
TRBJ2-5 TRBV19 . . TGTGCCAGTAGTAATATTCCCATCCAGGGAACTCGGGAGACCCAGTACTTC CASSNIPIQGTRETQYF
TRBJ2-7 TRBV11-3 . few TGTGCCAGCAGCCAGGGGTTCTCCTACGAGCAGTACTTC CASSQGFSYEQYF
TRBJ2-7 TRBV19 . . TGTGCCAGTAGTAAAAACAGGGTCGACGAGCAGTACTTC CASSKNRVDEQYF
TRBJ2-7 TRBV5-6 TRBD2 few TGTGCCAGCAGCACGGGAGGGAGCTCCTACGAGCAGTACTTC CASSTGGSSYEQYF
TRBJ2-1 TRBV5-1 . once TGCGCCAGCAGCTTGGTCGGGTACGGGAATGAGCAGTTCTTC CASSLVGYGNEQFF
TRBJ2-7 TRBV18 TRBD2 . TGTGCCAGCTCACCGACTACTAGCGGTACCTACGAGCAGTACTTC CASSPTTSGTYEQYF
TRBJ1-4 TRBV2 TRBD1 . TGTGCCAGCAGTGAAAGAGGGGGCAATGTAGCTAATGAAAAACTGTTTTTT CASSERGGNVANEKLFF
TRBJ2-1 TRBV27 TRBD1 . TGTGCCAGCAGTTTATCGCGACAGGGGTTCAATGAGCAGTTCTTC CASSLSRQGFNEQFF
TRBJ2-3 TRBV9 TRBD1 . TGTGCCAGCAGCGTAGAAGGGACAGGCAGTAGCACAGATACGCAGTATTTT CASSVEGTGSSTDTQYF
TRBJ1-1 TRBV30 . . TGTGCCTGGAGTACGCTCGGGAACACTGAAGCTTTCTTT CAWSTLGNTEAFF
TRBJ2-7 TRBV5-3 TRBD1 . TGTGCCAGAAGCCGAACAGGGGGTCATACCTACGAGCAGTACTTC CARSRTGGHTYEQYF
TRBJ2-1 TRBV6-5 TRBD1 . TGTGCCAGCAGAAAACAGGGGTTGGGCAATGAGCAGTTCTTC CASRKQGLGNEQFF
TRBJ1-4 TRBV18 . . TGTGCCAGCTCACCAGGGGAGACATACGCGGGAAAACTGTTTTTT CASSPGETYAGKLFF
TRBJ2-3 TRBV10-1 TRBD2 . TGCGCCAGCAGGCCAGGACTAGCGGGTAACAGCACAGATACGCAGTATTTT CASRPGLAGNSTDTQYF
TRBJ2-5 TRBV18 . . TGTGCCAGCTCACCAGGACTACAAGAGACCCAGTACTTC CASSPGLQETQYF
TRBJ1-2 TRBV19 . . TGTGCCAGTTCTTACTCAGTGGAGTCTAACTATGGCTACACCTTC CASSYSVESNYGYTF
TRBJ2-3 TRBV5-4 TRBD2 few TGTGCCAGCACCAAAGGGACTAGCGCAGATACGCAGTATTTT CASTKGTSADTQYF
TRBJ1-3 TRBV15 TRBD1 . TGTGCCACCAGCTGGGACAGGGGTGGAAACACCATATATTTT CATSWDRGGNTIYF
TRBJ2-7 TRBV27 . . TGTGCCAGCAGTACTAATTTCTACGAGCAGTACTTC CASSTNFYEQYF
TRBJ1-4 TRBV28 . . TGTGCCAGCAGTTCAGGCCAGGATATTAATGAAAAACTGTTTTTT CASSSGQDINEKLFF
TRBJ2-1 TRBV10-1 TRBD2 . TGCGCCAGCAGTGATGGCGGGAGTTTCAATGAGCAGTTCTTC CASSDGGSFNEQFF
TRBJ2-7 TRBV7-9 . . TGTGCCAGCAGCTCTGGACATCTCTACGAGCAGTACTTC CASSSGHLYEQYF
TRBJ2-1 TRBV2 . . TGTGCCAGCAGGGGGAGGTCCTACAATGAGCAGTTCTTC CASRGRSYNEQFF
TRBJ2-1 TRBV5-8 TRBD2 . TGTGCCAGCAGCTTGGCGGGAGCTAGCGGGAGTACGAATGAGCAGTTCTTC CASSLAGASGSTNEQFF
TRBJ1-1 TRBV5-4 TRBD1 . TGTGCCAGCCCGACAGGGGACACTGAAGCTTTCTTT CASPTGDTEAFF